These 24 T cell receptor beta chains were all obtained from the same sample, sequenced in a study of T cell repertoires in cytomegalovirus infection. TCRdb processed the reads anew with MiXCR; each CDR3 protein has one entry. The top ten hold over 15% of the sample, which has approximately 150,000 distinct CDR3 sequences, roughly 15% seen once. Sequenced: CD8+ T cells from PBMCs. The receptors were gathered from a human donor in good health (CMV status not recorded). Some clones in this sample may be carry-over from other donors' samples.

At least ten counts were recorded for this clonotype. This chain joins TRBV7-6 and TRBJ2-2; D not resolved. Germline V gene lookup returns CDR1 SGHVS and CDR2 FNYEAQ. The CDR3 covers 11 residues. Trimming took 5 bases from V and 4 from J, leaving 2 bases between them. The CDR3: CASSGTGELFF. As DNA, the CDR3 is TGTGCCAGCAGCGGCACCGGGGAGCTGTTTTTT.

The chain carries TRBV6-1 and TRBJ2-4; a weak D match, TRBD2 (6 bases). CDR1 is MNHNS and CDR2 is SASEGT in the germline V gene. This CDR3 region has 17 residues. V was shortened by 8 bases and J by 1 base, with 21 bases between the two germline ends. The CDR3, as DNA: TGTGCCAGCTACCAGGGAGGAGGGCAGAGGGCCAAAAACATTCAGTACTTC. Protein sequence: CASYQGGGQRAKNIQYF.

Many counts were recorded for this clonotype. The rearrangement joins TRBV7-2 to TRBJ1-2, with 10 nucleotides matching TRBD1. V lost 1 base, J lost 4 bases, and 3 bases stayed unmatched. The germline CDR1 and CDR2 sequences are SGHTA and FQGNSA. This CDR3 is built from 15 residues. This CDR3 reads CASSLGDRGFYGYTF. As DNA, the CDR3 is TGTGCCAGCAGCTTAGGGGACAGGGGCTTCTATGGCTACACCTTC.

The chain uses TRBV7-6 and TRBJ1-2, with TRBD1 as a possible D gene (5 bases). The CDR3 contains 11 residues. The germline CDR1 and CDR2 sequences are SGHVS and FNYEAQ. V was pared by 4 bases and J by 6 bases, with 6 bases between. The CDR3 DNA sequence: TGTGCCAGCAGCTGGGGGGATGGCTACACCTTC. Translating it yields CASSWGDGYTF.

The V gene is TRBV28, the J gene TRBJ2-7, with D maybe TRBD1 (6 bases). Germline loops: CDR1 MDHEN, CDR2 SYDVKM. The CDR3 is 15 amino acids. V lost 5 bases and J lost 9, with 23 bases in between. The DNA for the CDR3 is TGTGCCAGCAGTCTTGACAGGTTGGAGATACGAGGGCAGTACTTC. This sequence encodes CASSLDRLEIRGQYF.

This clonotype turned up a few times. The chain combines TRBV29-1 with TRBJ2-2, with D maybe TRBD1 (6 bases). Trimming pared 1 base from V and 3 bases from J, leaving 9 bases between. CDR3 size: 14 residues. CDR1 SQVTM and CDR2 ANQGSEA come from the germline V gene. In nucleotides, the CDR3 is TGCAGCGTTGAAGGCTGGACAGACACCGGGGAGCTGTTTTTT. Protein: CSVEGWTDTGELFF.

The chain couples TRBV29-1 to TRBJ2-1; unclear D gene. The V gene's germline CDR1 is SQVTM and CDR2 ANQGSEA. V was cut by 0 bases and J by 4 bases, with 13 bases left in between. The CDR3 consists of 15 residues. Here the CDR3 DNA reads TGCAGCGTTGAAGACCCGTACAAGACTTACAATGAGCAGTTCTTC. As protein: CSVEDPYKTYNEQFF.

The chain uses TRBV7-9 and TRBJ2-7; TRBD2 aligns across 8 bases. Germline V gene data show CDR1 as SEHNR and CDR2 as FQNEAQ (reference sequence). The CDR3 sequence is 17 residues long. V was pared by 2 bases and J by 0 bases, with 9 bases of the junction left unmatched. The CDR3 DNA sequence: TGTGCCAGCAGCTTAAAATCCCGGCGGGAGGCCTCCTACGAGCAGTACTTC. Translated, it gives CASSLKSRREASYEQYF. Using reference TRBV7-9 and TRBJ2-7 for the parts outside the CDR3, the full variable domain is DTGVSQNPRHKITKRGQNVTFRCDPISEHNRLYWYRQTLGQGPEFLTYFQNEAQLEKSRLLSDRFSAERPKGSFSTLEIQRTEQGDSAMYLCASSLKSRREASYEQYFGPGTRLTVT.

There are many counts of this clonotype. The V call is TRBV4-1, the J call TRBJ2-1, with D possibly TRBD1 on 5 matching bases. Trimming took 0 bases from V and 8 from J, leaving 14 bases between them. The germline V gene encodes CDR1 MGHRA and CDR2 YSYEKL. The CDR3 loop spans 15 amino acids. The CDR3 bases are TGCGCCAGCAGCCAAGATCTTCAGGGTATAGATGAGCAGTTCTTC. Translating it yields CASSQDLQGIDEQFF.

J is TRBJ2-7 and V is TRBV6-2 or TRBV6-3; D unresolved. Trimming removed 5 bases at V and 2 bases at J, with 4 bases between. The germline V gene has CDR1 MNHEY and CDR2 SVGEGT. This CDR3 comprises 11 residues. The CDR3, as DNA: TGTGCCAGCAGTGCTGCCTACGAGCAGTACTTC. This sequence encodes CASSAAYEQYF.

The V call is TRBV3-1, the J call TRBJ1-2; D not resolved. This CDR3 comprises 15 residues. Germline V gene sequence: CDR1 LGHDT, CDR2 YNNKEL (reference sequence). Trimming removed 4 bases at V and 4 bases at J, with 16 bases between. The chain's CDR3 is CASSPRTTRGYGYTF. CDR3 nucleotides: TGTGCCAGCAGCCCCCGGACGACGCGGGGCTATGGCTACACCTTC.

This clonotype showed up many times. The V call is TRBV11-2, the J call TRBJ2-2; either TRBD1 or TRBD2 may fit D (6 bases each). This CDR3 contains 12 residues. The V gene's germline CDR1 is SGHAT and CDR2 FQNNGV. V shed 6 bases and J shed 9 bases, with 11 bases lying between them. CDR3 loop: CASSWGAWELFF. For the CDR3, the DNA is TGTGCCAGCAGTTGGGGGGCCTGGGAGCTGTTTTTT.

V and J are TRBV6-2 or TRBV6-3 and TRBJ2-7; 13 positions match TRBD2. CDR1 is MNHEY and CDR2 is SVGEGT in the germline V gene. The CDR3 runs 15 residues. The J segment lost 6 bases and the V segment lost 2 bases, leaving 4 bases of the junction unmatched. CDR3 protein: CASSYGTSGTAEQYF. DNA of the CDR3: TGTGCCAGCAGTTACGGGACTAGCGGGACCGCCGAGCAGTACTTC.

CDR3 amino acids: CSVEDRGEEQYF. Here the CDR3 DNA reads TGCAGCGTTGAGGACAGGGGTGAAGAGCAGTACTTC. The chain combines TRBV29-1 with TRBJ2-7, with 9 bases aligning to TRBD1. CDR1 SQVTM and CDR2 ANQGSEA come from the germline V gene. The CDR3 consists of 12 residues. V gave up 3 bases and J gave up 7 bases; unmatched junction bases: 4.

The rearrangement uses TRBV12-3 or TRBV12-4 and TRBJ2-2; 7 nucleotides line up with TRBD2. This CDR3 has 17 amino acids. J lost 4 bases, V lost 6 bases, and 14 bases had no gene match. The CDR3 coding sequence is TGTGCCAGCAGCTATGGGGAGCGGGACCGTCTCACCGGGGAGCTGTTTTTT. It yields the protein CASSYGERDRLTGELFF.

V usage is TRBV27 and J usage is TRBJ2-1; 12 bases are a match to TRBD2. CDR1 and CDR2 from the germline V gene are MNHEY and SMNVEV (reference sequence). The CDR3 runs 16 residues. V was clipped by 6 bases and J by 5 bases; unmatched bases: 8. The CDR3: CASSTLLAGGDNEQFF. DNA for the CDR3: TGTGCCAGCAGCACACTTCTAGCGGGAGGGGACAATGAGCAGTTCTTC.

The table lists this clonotype with a few counts. The V gene is TRBV7-2, the J gene TRBJ2-3; TRBD2 aligns across 9 bases. The CDR3 is made up of 17 amino acids. The V and J ends lost 0 bases and 2 bases, in that order; junction bases with no gene match: 6. CDR1 is SGHTA and CDR2 is FQGNSA in the germline V gene. The CDR3 is CASSLAASGDNTDTQYF. The CDR3 DNA is TGTGCCAGCAGCTTAGCGGCTAGCGGGGATAACACAGATACGCAGTATTTT. The full variable domain, completed using reference TRBV7-2 and TRBJ2-3, is GAGVSQSPSNKVTEKGKDVELRCDPISGHTALYWYRQSLGQGLEFLIYFQGNSAPDKSGLPSDRFSAERTGGSVSTLTIQRTQQEDSAVYLCASSLAASGDNTDTQYFGPGTRLTVL.

This chain links TRBV5-6 with TRBJ1-5; D is ambiguous. V lost 0 bases, J lost 1 base, and 8 bases lay in between. CDR3 length equals 15 residues. The V gene's germline CDR1 is SGHDT and CDR2 YYEEEE. CDR3 in DNA: TGTGCCAGCAGCTTGGGGGTAGGGAGCAATCAGCCCCAGCATTTT. Protein: CASSLGVGSNQPQHF.

In its sample, this clonotype was seen a few times. This chain links TRBV27 with TRBJ2-7; D may correspond to TRBD1 or TRBD2 (6 bases each). CDR1 is MNHEY and CDR2 is SMNVEV in the germline V gene (reference sequence). This CDR3 comprises 18 residues. V lost 5 bases and J 5 bases, leaving 28 bases between the germline ends. This CDR3 is CASSPPRPGHPGRNEQYF. For the CDR3, the DNA is TGTGCCAGCAGTCCCCCACGCCCGGGACACCCCGGGAGAAACGAGCAGTACTTC.

This clonotype was counted between two and nine times. The rearrangement links TRBV12-3 or TRBV12-4 to TRBJ2-5, with TRBD1 as a possible D gene (6 bases). V lost 8 bases, J lost 1 base, and 11 bases lay in between. CDR3 size: 13 residues. The CDR3 nucleotides are TGTGCCAGCGTGGGACACCGCCAAGAGACCCAGTACTTC. Amino acids: CASVGHRQETQYF.

The CDR3 DNA reads as TGTGCCAGCACCAATAGCGTCTCCTACAATGAGCAGTTCTTC. Translated, it gives CASTNSVSYNEQFF. This chain links TRBV6-6 with TRBJ2-1, with D perhaps TRBD2 (5 bases). V was shortened by 7 bases and J by 0 bases, with 10 bases between the two germline ends. The germline V gene encodes CDR1 MNHNY and CDR2 SVGAGI (reference sequence). The CDR3 is made up of 14 amino acids.

The table lists this clonotype with a few counts. The chain uses TRBV18 and TRBJ2-3; D is uncertain. The V and J ends lost 2 bases and 2 bases respectively, with 11 bases between them. CDR1 and CDR2 from the germline V gene are KGHSH and LQKENI. This CDR3 is 15 amino acids long. The CDR3 sequence is CASSPAEHHTDTQYF. CDR3 DNA: TGTGCCAGCTCACCAGCTGAACACCACACAGATACGCAGTATTTT. Using reference TRBV18 and TRBJ2-3 for the parts outside the CDR3, the full variable domain is NAGVMQNPRHLVRRRGQEARLRCSPMKGHSHVYWYRQLPEEGLKFMVYLQKENIIDESGMPKERFSAEFPKEGPSILRIQQVVRGDSAAYFCASSPAEHHTDTQYFGPGTRLTVL.

This clonotype was detected a few times. V gene TRBV7-8 combines with J gene TRBJ1-2; no firm D call. Germline V gene data show CDR1 as SGHVS and CDR2 as FQNEAQ. The CDR3 totals 13 residues. Trimming pared 1 base from V and 8 bases from J, leaving 11 bases between. The chain's CDR3 is CASSLGPDVGYTF. The CDR3 region has the DNA TGTGCCAGCAGCTTAGGTCCGGATGTGGGCTACACCTTC.

This clonotype was counted many times. The chain links TRBV7-2 to TRBJ2-7, with a possible D match to TRBD1 (6 bases). The V and J ends lost 3 bases and 2 bases respectively, with 11 bases between them. This CDR3 has 14 residues. Germline V gene data show CDR1 as SGHTA and CDR2 as FQGNSA. The CDR3 DNA follows: TGTGCCAGCAGCTTCTCAGGGGAAACCTACGAGCAGTACTTC. Protein: CASSFSGETYEQYF.